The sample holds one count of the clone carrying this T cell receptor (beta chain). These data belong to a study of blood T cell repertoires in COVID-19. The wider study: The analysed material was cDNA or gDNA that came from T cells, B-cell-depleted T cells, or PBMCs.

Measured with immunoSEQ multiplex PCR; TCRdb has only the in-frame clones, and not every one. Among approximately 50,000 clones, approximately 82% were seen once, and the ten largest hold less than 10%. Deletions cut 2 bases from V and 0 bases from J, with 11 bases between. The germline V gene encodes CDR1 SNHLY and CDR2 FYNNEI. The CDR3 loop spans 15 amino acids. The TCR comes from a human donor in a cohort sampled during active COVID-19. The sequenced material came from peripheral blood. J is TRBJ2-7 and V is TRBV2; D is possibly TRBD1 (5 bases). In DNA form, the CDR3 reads TGTGCCAGCAGTGAATCTGGGGCCTACTCCTACGAGCAGTACTTC. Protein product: CASSESGAYSYEQYF.